This T cell receptor beta chain stems from a study of Ad26.COV2.S vaccination and SARS-CoV-2 variants. Study-wide background: Ad26.COV2.S given intramuscularly, once or twice 56 days apart. Study-level findings and limits: TCR breadth and depth estimates may have understated total T cell responses.

The method was immunoSEQ multiplex PCR; TCRdb's version includes in-frame clones alone and lacks a portion of them. The table has roughly 410,000 clones, roughly 80% seen once. CDR3 size: 15 residues. Trimming took 3 bases from V and 1 from J, leaving 12 bases between them. Germline V gene sequence: CDR1 MNHEY, CDR2 SMNVEV (reference sequence). To note about this clone: The target antigen is unknown.

Specified treatment: 19 received Ad26.COV2.S at low or high dose, single or two shots; several received placebo; per-sample allocation not given. Day 63 following the first vaccine or placebo injection was when the samples were taken. Aged 18-55 years, donor was enrolled in Boston in about 2020. Vaccination used an Ad26 vector expressing Wuhan-strain SARS-CoV-2 spike. Sequenced here: peripheral blood, sampled in a trial of Ad26.COV2.S vaccine versus placebo. The TCR sequence derives from a person between 18 and 65 years old who received the Ad26.COV2.S COVID-19 vaccine or a placebo. The chain employs TRBV27 and TRBJ1-2; D might be TRBD1 (5 bases). The CDR3 region is CASSFRGRDNYGYTF. CDR3 DNA sequence: TGTGCCAGCAGTTTTCGTGGCAGGGATAACTATGGCTACACCTTC.